This record looks at one T cell receptor (beta chain) sequence and its context. The antigen remains undetermined. This entry is derived from a study of T cell responses to AZD1222 COVID-19 vaccine. Study-level information: Second-dose intervals of approximately 4 or approximately 12 weeks were pooled. Overall study results and limits: Repertoires were obtained solely post-peak T cell response.

V gave up 3 bases and J gave up 5 bases, with 17 bases separating them. This CDR3 is 15 amino acids long. Germline V gene data show CDR1 as SGHRS and CDR2 as YFSETQ. The protocol was immunoSEQ multiplex PCR, while the TCRdb copy is restricted to in-frame clones and leaves out a portion. The sample includes some 120,000 clones, about 89% of them seen just once. The sequence came from an adult in good health. Here the sequenced sample was peripheral blood, taken on day 0 of AZD1222 vaccination. The chain has TRBV5-1 and TRBJ2-5; the D is unclear. CDR3 nucleotide sequence: TGCGCCAGCAGCTCGTTCCCAGGCGTGGCGGAGACCCAGTACTTC. This translates into CASSSFPGVAETQYF.